This TCR beta chain derives from a study of blood T cells in healthy people across ages (dated by TCRdb to about 2015). Study-wide context: Template switching captured roughly one uniquely barcoded TCR beta cDNA molecule per two T cells in model experiments. Using deep sequencing normalized with unique cDNA molecular identifiers, the study measured how TCR beta repertoire diversity changes with age. The donors were divided into four age groups: young (average around 15 years), middle-aged (about 39), aged (approximately 62) and long-lived (roughly 82). Two additional independent replicas of 1 million unique cDNA reads from the same blood draw were analyzed for two donors (one aged 18 to 30 and one aged 80 or older). Overall study results and their limits: Observed TCR beta diversity correlated strongly with the percentage of naive T cells measured by flow cytometry. Because the CMV infection status of the donors was unknown, age-related changes in expanded clonotypes may potentially have been confounded. Estimates of total diversity based on one million sequenced T cells were regarded as lower bounds and as underestimates. Observed TCR beta diversity per million T cells fell roughly linearly with age, and a significant reduction was already apparent by age around 40. Compared with the aged group, more naive CD4+ T cells, fewer expanded clones and increased TCR diversity were shown by the long-lived group, suggesting age selection. Because profiling used bulk unsorted PBMCs, naive and antigen-experienced compartments could not be compared conclusively.

The 39 donors, aged 6 to 90 years, were systemically healthy Caucasian individuals from Russia. Around 10 milliliters of peripheral blood were collected from each donor into EDTA-treated Vacutainer tubes. Ficoll-Paque density-gradient centrifugation was used to isolate PBMCs, with at least 6.5 million per sample. Trizol reagent was used to extract total RNA from the PBMCs, yielding at least 5.5 micrograms per sample. Naive CD45RAhigh/CD27high T cell percentages were measured by flow cytometry on a PBMC aliquot from every donor. Including the terminal cysteine and phenylalanine, the CDR3 comprises 13 residues. Here the CDR3 DNA is all that survives: 39 bases in frame from base 1. Looking up the germline V gene (reference sequence) yields CDR1 GTSNPN and CDR2 SVGIG. The library was made by 5' RACE. Sequencing relied on an Illumina HiSeq 2500. A second PCR of roughly 6 to 11 cycles was run with a J-beta primer mix and a sample-barcoded 5' primer. A unique molecular identifier was introduced onto each TCR beta cDNA molecule by a template-switch 5' adaptor carrying 12 random nucleotides. Each sample yielded at least 2.5 million CDR3-containing paired-end reads. First-strand cDNA synthesis was performed from all RNA using the Mint cDNA synthesis kit, with priming by a TRBC-specific oligonucleotide. Following uracil-DNA glycosylase treatment, a first 18-cycle PCR with universal primers M1SS and BC2_uni_R was performed on all cDNA. As for the original processing: Normalization of each sample was performed by random selection of 1 million high-quality reads, each carrying a distinct molecular identifier. Reads sharing molecular identifiers were discarded rather than binned into consensus sequences. MiTCR, with a Q25 quality threshold and the strictest error-elimination algorithm, was used for CDR3 identification, clonotype clustering and error correction. Lower-bound total TCR beta diversity was estimated with a nonparametric unseen species model using Euler transformation. Through fastp at Q25 and MiXCR, TCRdb rebuilt clones from the public reads, retaining in-frame beta chains. Here each entry gathers all rows of one CDR3 protein and keeps the most common genes and DNA. The V and J calls here are based on TCRdb, not the publication. For this sample there are approximately 780,000 distinct CDR3 sequences; 20% to 30% appear just once. The ten largest clones represent 2.5% to 3.5% of the sample.

In regard to this clonotype: There is no known antigen for this receptor. No qualities accompany the bases; no much larger clone lies one base away.

These records were also assigned to another study, of T cells of mothers and their children. The second publication reports: Nine systemically healthy Caucasian individuals, comprising three mothers and their six children, were included as donors. cDNA synthesis consumed the entire amount of extracted RNA, loaded at approximately 1.5 ug RNA in each 15 ul reaction. In the second PCR, sample barcodes and 2-4 random nucleotides were introduced via the M1S primer. More than 8 million TCR beta CDR3 reads were obtained from each mother, and about 3 million reads were obtained from each child. In both related and unrelated pairs, thymic selection shapes the output of TCR recombination in a similar way, with inherited differences having only a minor effect. Normalized repertoire overlap was always slightly but never significantly higher in related than unrelated mother-child pairs. Persistent microchimeric T cell clones were not detected, at a sensitivity of 85 to 100 clones per million clonotypes. The study used deep NGS to compare TCR beta repertoires of mothers and children, seeking features distinguishing related mother-child pairs from unrelated individuals. Mothers averaged approximately 40 +/- 4 years of age and children averaged 11 +/- 4 years. After adapter ligation with NEBNext reagents, the libraries were sequenced on Illumina HiSeq 2000 with 100+100 nt paired-end reads. Mother and child libraries were prepared a month apart and sequenced in separate runs to prevent cross-contamination. For each donor, between 500,000 and 2,000,000 distinct TCR beta clonotypes were identified. Naive TCR beta clonotypes were estimated from low-frequency clonotypes matched to each donor's FACS-determined naive share, without sorting.

This chain joins TRBV30 to TRBJ2-3; matching of 6 bases hints at TRBD1 as the D gene. The sample taken for sequencing was blood. The sequence was obtained from a boy aged 10-17 years in good health. In nucleotide form, the sequence is TGTGCTTCAGGGGCGGAGAGCACAGATACGCAGTATTTT. This translates into CASGAESTDTQYF.